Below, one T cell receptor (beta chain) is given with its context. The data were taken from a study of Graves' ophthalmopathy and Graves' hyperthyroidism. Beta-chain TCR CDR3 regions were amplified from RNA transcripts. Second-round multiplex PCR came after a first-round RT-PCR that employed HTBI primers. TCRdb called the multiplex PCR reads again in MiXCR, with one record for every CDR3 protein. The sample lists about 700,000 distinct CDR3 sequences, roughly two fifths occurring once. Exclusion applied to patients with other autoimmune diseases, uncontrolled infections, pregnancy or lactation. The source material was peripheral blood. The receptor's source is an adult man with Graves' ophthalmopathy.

CDR3 sequence: CASSVWQNSPLHF. The CDR3 DNA follows: TGTGCCAGCAGTGTGTGGCAGAATTCACCCCTCCACTTT. This sequence joins TRBV2 and TRBJ1-6; D is ambiguous. Germline V gene sequence: CDR1 SNHLY, CDR2 FYNNEI. Trimming took off 4 bases at V and 7 bases at J, with 8 bases between the two ends. This CDR3 has 13 amino acids.